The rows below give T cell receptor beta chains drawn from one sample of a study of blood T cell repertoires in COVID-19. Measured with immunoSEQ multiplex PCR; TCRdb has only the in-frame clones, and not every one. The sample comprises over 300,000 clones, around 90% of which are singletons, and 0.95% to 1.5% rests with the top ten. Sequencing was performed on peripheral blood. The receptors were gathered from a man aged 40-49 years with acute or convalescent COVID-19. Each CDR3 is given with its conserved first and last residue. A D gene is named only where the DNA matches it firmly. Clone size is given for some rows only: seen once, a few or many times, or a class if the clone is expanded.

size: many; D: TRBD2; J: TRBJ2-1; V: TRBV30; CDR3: CAWSVLAGGYNEQFF; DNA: TGTGCCTGGAGTGTACTAGCGGGGGGGTACAATGAGCAGTTCTTC
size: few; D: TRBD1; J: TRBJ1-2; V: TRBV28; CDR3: CASSPQGAIQAYGYTF; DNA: TGTGCCAGCAGTCCACAGGGGGCGATCCAGGCCTATGGCTACACCTTC
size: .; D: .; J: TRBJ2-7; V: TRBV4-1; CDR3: CASSHPQGYEQYF; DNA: TGCGCCAGCAGCCATCCACAGGGCTACGAGCAGTACTTC
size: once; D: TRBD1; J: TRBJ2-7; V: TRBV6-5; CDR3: CASTPDRARTYEQYF; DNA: TGTGCCAGCACCCCAGACAGGGCGAGAACCTACGAGCAGTACTTC
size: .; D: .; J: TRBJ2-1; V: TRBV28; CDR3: CASSLGGNAYNEQFF; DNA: TGTGCCAGCAGTTTGGGGGGAAACGCCTACAATGAGCAGTTCTTC
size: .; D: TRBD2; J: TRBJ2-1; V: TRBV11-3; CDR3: CASSLMSGKTFNEQFF; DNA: TGTGCCAGCAGCTTGATGAGCGGGAAGACATTCAATGAGCAGTTCTTC
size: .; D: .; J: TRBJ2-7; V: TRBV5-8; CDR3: CASSLQGEQYF; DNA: TGTGCCAGCAGCTTACAGGGAGAGCAGTACTTC
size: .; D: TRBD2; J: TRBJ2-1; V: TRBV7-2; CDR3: CASSRTSGGGNEQFF; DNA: TGTGCCAGCAGTAGGACTAGCGGAGGGGGAAATGAGCAGTTCTTC
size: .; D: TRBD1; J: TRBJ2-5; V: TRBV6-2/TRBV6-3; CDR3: CASSYSTRDRGETQYF; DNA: TGTGCCAGCAGTTACTCGACTAGGGACAGGGGAGAGACCCAGTACTTC
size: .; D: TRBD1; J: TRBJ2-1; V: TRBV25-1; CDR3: CASSARPGQGADEQFF; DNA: TGTGCCAGCAGCGCTCGTCCGGGACAGGGGGCCGATGAGCAGTTCTTC
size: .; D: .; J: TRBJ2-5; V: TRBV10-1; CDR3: CASSESRGQETQYF; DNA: TGCGCCAGCAGTGAGTCGCGGGGCCAAGAGACCCAGTACTTC
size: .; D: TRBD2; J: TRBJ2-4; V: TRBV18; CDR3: CASSPETSSKNIQYF; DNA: TGTGCCAGCTCACCAGAGACTAGCTCCAAAAACATTCAGTACTTC
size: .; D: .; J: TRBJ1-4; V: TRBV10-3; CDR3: CATQGGDEKLFF; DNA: TGTGCCACTCAGGGAGGAGATGAAAAACTGTTTTTT
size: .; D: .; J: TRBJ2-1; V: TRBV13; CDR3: CASSLGPRPYNEQFF; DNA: TGTGCCAGCAGCTTAGGCCCCAGGCCCTACAATGAGCAGTTCTTC
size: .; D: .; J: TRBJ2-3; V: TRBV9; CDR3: CASSVGIPDTQYF; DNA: TGTGCCAGCAGCGTAGGTATCCCAGATACGCAGTATTTT
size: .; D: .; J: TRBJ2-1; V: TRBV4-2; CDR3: CASSQVDEEWRRFYNEQFF; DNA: TGTGCCAGCAGCCAAGTGGATGAGGAGTGGCGGCGGTTCTACAATGAGCAGTTCTTC
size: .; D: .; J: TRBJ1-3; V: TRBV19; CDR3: CASRPRGGTSGNTIYF; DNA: TGTGCCAGTAGACCTCGTGGGGGGACCTCTGGAAACACCATATATTTT
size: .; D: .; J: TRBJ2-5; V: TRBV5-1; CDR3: CASSFGLGETQYF; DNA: TGCGCCAGCAGCTTCGGACTTGGGGAGACCCAGTACTTC
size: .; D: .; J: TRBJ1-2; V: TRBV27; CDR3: CASRMTGLDGYTF; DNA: TGTGCCAGCAGGATGACAGGTTTGGATGGCTACACCTTC
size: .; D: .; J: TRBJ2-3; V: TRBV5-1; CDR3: CASSSPGGPSTDTQYF; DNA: TGCGCCAGCAGCTCCCCGGGGGGCCCTAGCACAGATACGCAGTATTTT
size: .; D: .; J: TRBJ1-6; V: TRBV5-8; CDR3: CASSLSSNSPLHF; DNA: TGTGCCAGCAGCCTTAGCAGCAATTCACCCCTCCACTTT
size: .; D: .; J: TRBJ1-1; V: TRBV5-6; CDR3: CASSLLQGGAEAFF; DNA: TGTGCCAGCAGCTTGTTACAGGGTGGGGCTGAAGCTTTCTTT
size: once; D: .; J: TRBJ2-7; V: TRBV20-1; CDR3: CSASDIPFRGRSNEQYF; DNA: TGCAGTGCTAGTGATATTCCTTTCCGGGGAAGGTCCAACGAGCAGTACTTC
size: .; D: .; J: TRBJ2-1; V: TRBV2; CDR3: CASDQGNLYNEQFF; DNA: TGTGCCAGCGACCAGGGTAACCTTTACAATGAGCAGTTCTTC
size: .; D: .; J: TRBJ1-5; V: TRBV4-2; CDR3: CASSQDFSREPQHF; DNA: TGTGCCAGCAGCCAAGATTTTTCTCGGGAGCCCCAGCATTTT
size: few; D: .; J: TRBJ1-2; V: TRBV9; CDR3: CASSVGTESGYGYTF; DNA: TGTGCCAGCAGCGTAGGAACGGAGTCGGGCTATGGCTACACCTTC
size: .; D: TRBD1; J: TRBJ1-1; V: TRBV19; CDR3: CASSDTGGGPNTEAFF; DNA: TGTGCCAGTAGCGATACAGGGGGTGGGCCGAACACTGAAGCTTTCTTT
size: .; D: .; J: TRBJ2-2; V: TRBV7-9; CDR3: CASSHAADYRTGELFF; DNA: TGTGCCAGCAGCCACGCGGCGGACTATCGCACCGGGGAGCTGTTTTTT
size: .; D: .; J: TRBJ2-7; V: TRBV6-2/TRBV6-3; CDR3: CASSYSRGMKSYEQYF; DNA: TGTGCCAGCAGTTACTCGCGGGGTATGAAGTCCTACGAGCAGTACTTC
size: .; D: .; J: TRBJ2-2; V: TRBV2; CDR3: CASSESRQGNTGELFF; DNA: TGTGCCAGCAGTGAATCTCGGCAGGGGAACACCGGGGAGCTGTTTTTT
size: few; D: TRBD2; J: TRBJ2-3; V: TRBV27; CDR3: CASSPQTSGRFSDTQYF; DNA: TGTGCCAGCAGTCCGCAGACTAGCGGGAGATTCTCAGATACGCAGTATTTT
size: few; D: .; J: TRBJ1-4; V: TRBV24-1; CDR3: CATSDFGTTGSHEKLFF; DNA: TGTGCCACCAGTGATTTCGGGACGACAGGTAGCCATGAAAAACTGTTTTTT
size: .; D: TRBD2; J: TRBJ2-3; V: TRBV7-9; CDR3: CASSLEGLAGGDTQYF; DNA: TGTGCCAGCAGCTTAGAGGGACTAGCGGGTGGAGATACGCAGTATTTT
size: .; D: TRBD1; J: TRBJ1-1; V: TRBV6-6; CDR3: CASSYGTGGGTEAFF; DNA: TGTGCCAGCAGTTACGGGACAGGGGGCGGGACTGAAGCTTTCTTT
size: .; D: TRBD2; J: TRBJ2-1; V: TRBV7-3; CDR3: CASRLRTSGSNEQFF; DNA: TGTGCCAGCAGATTAAGGACTAGCGGGTCTAATGAGCAGTTCTTC
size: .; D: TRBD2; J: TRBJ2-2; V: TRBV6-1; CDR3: CASSETSRTNTGELFF; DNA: TGTGCCAGCAGTGAGACTAGCAGAACGAACACCGGGGAGCTGTTTTTT
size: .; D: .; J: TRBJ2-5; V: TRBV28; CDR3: CASNLNPPGRETQYF; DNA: TGTGCCAGCAATTTAAACCCTCCAGGGCGGGAGACCCAGTACTTC
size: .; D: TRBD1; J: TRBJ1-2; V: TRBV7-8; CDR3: CASSTYRGLSTNYGYTF; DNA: TGTGCCAGCAGCACATACAGGGGGCTTTCCACCAACTATGGCTACACCTTC
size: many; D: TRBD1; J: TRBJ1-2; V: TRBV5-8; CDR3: CASSSWTGGSYGYTF; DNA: TGTGCCAGCAGCTCCTGGACAGGGGGCAGCTATGGCTACACCTTC
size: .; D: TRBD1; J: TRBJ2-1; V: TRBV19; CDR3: CASSISLLRGRDSEQFF; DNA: TGTGCCAGTAGTATCTCCCTTCTCAGGGGGCGCGATTCTGAGCAGTTCTTC
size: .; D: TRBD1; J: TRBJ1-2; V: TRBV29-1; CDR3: CSANRGDYGYTF; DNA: TGCAGCGCCAACAGGGGTGACTATGGCTACACCTTC
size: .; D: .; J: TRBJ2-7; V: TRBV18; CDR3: CASSPTTGLSYEQYF; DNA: TGTGCCAGCTCACCAACAACAGGCCTCTCCTACGAGCAGTACTTC
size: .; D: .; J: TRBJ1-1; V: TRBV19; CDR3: CASGWAFNTEAFF; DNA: TGTGCCAGTGGCTGGGCCTTCAACACTGAAGCTTTCTTT
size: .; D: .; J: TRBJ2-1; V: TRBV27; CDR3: CASGETGRPNEQFF; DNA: TGTGCCAGCGGCGAGACAGGGAGGCCCAATGAGCAGTTCTTC